This entry features one TCR beta chain sequence. Its antigen remains undetermined. No base-level quality is on record; no much larger clone is a single base apart. At diagnosis, tumor, uninvolved tumor-adjacent lung and peripheral blood were collected and then preserved as a mix of FFPE and fresh-frozen material. For TCR repertoire profiling, blood samples were analyzed as peripheral blood mononuclear cells. This sample was taken from a study of T cells in localized non-small cell lung cancer (dated by TCRdb to 2019 to 2021). Context from the whole study: T cell repertoires of hundreds of early-stage NSCLC patients were analyzed, with tumors being compared against uninvolved tumor-adjacent lungs. The cohort comprised 236 treatment-naïve NSCLC patients with resected, localized lung tumors. NSCLC patients had a mean age of around 70 years, and 120 to 150 were male and 107 female.

The research as a whole found: Because of the exploratory design, TCR variables were selected using unadjusted p-values without false-discovery rate correction. A median of roughly 50 of the top 100 tumor clones turned up in the paired uninvolved adjacent lung, and approximately 30 of those clones also ranked among the top 100 of that same adjacent lung. Multi-region tumor sequencing was not performed, so intratumor heterogeneity could not be excluded. Longer overall survival was associated with higher T cell density in blood, whereas shorter survival was associated with higher clonality in adjacent lung. Uninvolved tumor-adjacent lung showed the highest T cell clonality, higher than tumor, which suggests more focused antigenic responses in the adjacent lung.

TCR beta CDR3 regions were sequenced from DNA using the immunoSEQ Assay. Under the source paper's analysis protocol: To compute T cell density, TCR beta template counts were normalized to usable DNA, which was estimated by amplifying housekeeping genes. Richness was estimated using the preseqR package, with extrapolation to 400,000 templates for PBMC samples and to 120,000 templates for tissue samples. Clonality was defined by subtracting Pielou's evenness from one. To identify tissue-enriched TCRs, differential abundance testing was run on productive amino-acid clonotypes with a minimum total count of 5 and an alpha of 0.1. The Jaccard Index and the Morisita Overlap Index were used to measure how much the repertoires overlapped between compartments. TCR beta CDR3s were clustered by GLIPH together with public tetramer-defined viral CDR3s, and at least three viral sequences plus V-gene enrichment were required for viral motifs. TCRdb stores this immuneACCESS table with in-frame sequences only. Part of the clones is absent; in the studies checked, under half of the shortfall reflects unresolved V genes, and no reason is known for the rest. Clone size and V and J calls were adopted from that table, with D and trimming inferred from the DNA. This sample holds some 25,000 clones; approximately 87% were observed only once. The top ten constitute around 5.7% of the sample.

The CDR3 contains 16 residues, cysteine and phenylalanine counted. Kept here is only the CDR3 DNA, which spans 48 bases and is read in frame from base 1. Per the germline V gene, SNHLY is the CDR1 and FYNNEI is the CDR2. Trimming at the junction amounts to 2 bases on V and 8 bases on J, and the germline ends lie 20 bases apart. The input for sequencing was PBMCs, taken before any cancer treatment. The clonotype comes from a man between 40 and 75 years old with stage II lung adenocarcinoma. This chain joins TRBV2 to TRBJ2-3; a tentative D call is TRBD2 (6 bases match). The CDR3 protein: CASSEIGGVGAGTQYF. The nucleotides are TGTGCCAGCAGTGAAATTGGGGGTGTCGGAGCGGGTACGCAGTATTTT. With all but the CDR3 taken from the reference TRBV2 and TRBJ2-3 genes, the full variable domain is: EPEVTQTPSHQVTQMGQEVILRCVPISNHLYFYWYRQILGQKVEFLVSFYNNEISEKSEIFDDQFSVERPDGSNFTLKIRSTKLEDSAMYFCASSEIGGVGAGTQYFGPGTRLTVL.